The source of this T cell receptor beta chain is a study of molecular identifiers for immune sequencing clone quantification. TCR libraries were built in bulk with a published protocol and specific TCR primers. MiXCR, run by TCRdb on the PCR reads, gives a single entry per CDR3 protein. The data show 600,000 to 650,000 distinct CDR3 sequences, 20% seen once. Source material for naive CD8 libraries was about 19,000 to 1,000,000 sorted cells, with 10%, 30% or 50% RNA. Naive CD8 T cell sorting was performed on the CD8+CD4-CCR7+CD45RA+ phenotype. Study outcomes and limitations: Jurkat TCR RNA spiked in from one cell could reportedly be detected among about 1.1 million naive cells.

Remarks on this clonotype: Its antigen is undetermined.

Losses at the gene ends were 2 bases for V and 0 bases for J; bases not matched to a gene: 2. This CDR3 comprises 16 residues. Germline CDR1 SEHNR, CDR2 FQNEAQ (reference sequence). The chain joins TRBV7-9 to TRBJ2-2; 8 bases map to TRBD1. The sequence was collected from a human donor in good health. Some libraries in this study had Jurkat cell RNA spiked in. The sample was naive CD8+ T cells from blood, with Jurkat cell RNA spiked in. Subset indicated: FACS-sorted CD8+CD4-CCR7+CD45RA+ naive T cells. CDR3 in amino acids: CASSLRGQANTGELFF. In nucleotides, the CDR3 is TGTGCCAGCAGCTTAAGGGGACAGGCGAACACCGGGGAGCTGTTTTTT. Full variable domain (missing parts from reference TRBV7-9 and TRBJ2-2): DTGVSQNPRHKITKRGQNVTFRCDPISEHNRLYWYRQTLGQGPEFLTYFQNEAQLEKSRLLSDRFSAERPKGSFSTLEIQRTEQGDSAMYLCASSLRGQANTGELFFGEGSRLTVL.